The T cell receptor (beta chain) described here comes from a study of T cells after yellow fever vaccination. Via MiXCR, TCRdb re-called the 5' RACE reads, giving one row per CDR3 protein. The sample consists of about 260,000 distinct CDR3 sequences, about an eighth of them appearing once. Germline CDR1 and CDR2: SGHRS and YFSETQ. This CDR3 is 16 amino acids long. V lost 4 bases, J lost 7 bases, and 6 bases stayed unmatched. This clonotype was seen only a few times. The material was CD4+ T cells sorted from PBMCs, obtained 45 days after the yellow fever booster vaccination. The chain recombines TRBV5-1 with TRBJ2-2, with 14 bases aligning to TRBD2. This sequence was found in a man aged 25-45 years who received the YFV17D yellow fever vaccine. The DNA for the CDR3 is TGCGCCAGCAGCCCGGGACTAGCGGGAGAGAACGGGGAGCTGTTTTTT. Translating it yields CASSPGLAGENGELFF.